Listed here is a single T cell receptor (beta chain). Its antigen is as yet unknown. This sample stems from a study of cytomegalovirus exposure and HLA in healthy donors. Study-level findings and limits: Exclusion as indistinguishable affected some V segments, including TRBV6-2 and TRBV6-3. It was 164 TCR beta chains that were listed as cytomegalovirus-associated. Most TCR sequences were seen very rarely across donors, but some public TCRs occurred in many.

Use of 60 Vbeta and 13 Jbeta primers characterized the PCR. Authors' processing steps: Around 83 million unique TCR beta chains, 9 million to 14 million shared, were counted in a later analysis. TCRdb's copy holds only in-frame clones and misses some; the assay was immunoSEQ multiplex PCR. The V and J calls and clone size were taken over from that table, and D and trimming were inferred from the DNA. The sample yields about 200,000 clones, of which the top ten take up about 0.74%. CDR3 length equals 12 residues. Germline V lookup: CDR1 MGHRA, CDR2 YSYEKL. Trimming cost V 10 bases and J 9 bases; bases outside gene matches: 9.

The sequence derives from a boy younger than 18 in good health and CMV-seronegative. The chain carries TRBV4-1 and TRBJ2-1; 7 positions agree with TRBD2. The sample was PBMCs. CDR3 in amino acids: CATTESGGEQFF. The CDR3 nucleotides are TGCGCCACTACAGAGTCGGGGGGTGAGCAGTTCTTC.